Listed here are 14 T cell receptor beta chains from one sample, sequenced in a study of T cell repertoires in cytomegalovirus infection. TCRdb re-called the reads through MiXCR, storing one row per CDR3 protein. The sample yields some 350,000 distinct CDR3 sequences, approximately 18% seen once. The sequencing sample was made of PBMCs. The receptors shown here come from a human donor in good health (CMV status not recorded). Some clones in this sample may be carry-over from other donors' samples.

This clonotype was seen a few times. The V and J genes are TRBV19 and TRBJ2-3; D is possibly TRBD2 (6 bases). V lost 4 bases, J lost 5 bases, and 10 bases lay in between. Germline-derived CDR1 and CDR2 are LNHDA and SQIVND (reference sequence). CDR3 length: 13 residues. CDR3 protein: CASSRGEGDTQYF. The CDR3 bases are TGTGCCAGTAGTAGGGGGGAAGGAGATACGCAGTATTTT.

V gene TRBV20-1 combines with J gene TRBJ1-1; 7 nucleotides match TRBD1. The CDR3 has 12 residues. Germline loops: CDR1 DFQATT, CDR2 SNEGSKA (reference sequence). The V and J ends lost 2 bases and 10 bases, in that order; junction bases with no gene match: 7. The DNA of the CDR3 is TGCAGTGCTAGACCGGGACAGTTAGGAGCTTTCTTT. Translated, it gives CSARPGQLGAFF.

This chain connects TRBV12-3 or TRBV12-4 to TRBJ2-1; D is unresolved. CDR3 length equals 12 residues. Trimming took off 2 bases at V and 8 bases at J, with 7 bases between the two ends. The CDR3 DNA follows: TGTGCCAGCAGTTTATGGGGTTATGAGCAGTTCTTC. It is translated as CASSLWGYEQFF.

V is TRBV12-3 or TRBV12-4 and J is TRBJ1-1; 9 nucleotides align to TRBD1. V shed 6 bases, J shed 4 bases, and the junction held 6 bases outside the gene matches. The CDR3 runs to 14 residues. The CDR3 DNA sequence: TGTGCCAGCAGACCCCGGGACAGGGTCACTGAAGCTTTCTTT. Encoded protein: CASRPRDRVTEAFF.

This clonotype has ten or more counts. The rearrangement uses TRBV7-2 and TRBJ2-5; D ambiguous. CDR1 and CDR2 from the germline V gene are SGHTA and FQGNSA. The CDR3 runs 13 residues. Deletions cut 5 bases from V and 5 bases from J, with 12 bases between. CDR3 sequence reads: CASSPSPLETQYF. For the CDR3, the DNA is TGTGCCAGCAGCCCCAGCCCACTTGAGACCCAGTACTTC.

Details on this clonotype: A junction end diverges from the germline sequence, so it may reflect a read error. The rearrangement joins TRBV7-2 to TRBJ1-3, with a weak D call TRBD1 (6 bases). Germline assignment: CDR1 SGHTA and CDR2 FQGNSA. The CDR3 totals 15 residues. CDR3 bases: TGTGCCAGCGCCGGAGAAGGGGGGTCAGGAAACACCTTATATTTT. It specifies CASAGEGGSGNTLYF.

In this sample, this clonotype turned up many times. V and J are TRBV7-8 and TRBJ1-1; no clear D gene. The CDR3 is 15 amino acids. Germline CDR1 and CDR2: SGHVS and FQNEAQ. Trimming took off 0 bases at V and 0 bases at J, with 8 bases between the two ends. CDR3 loop: CASSLAETVNTEAFF. DNA for the CDR3: TGTGCCAGCAGCTTAGCAGAGACGGTGAACACTGAAGCTTTCTTT.

This clonotype was seen at least ten times. The V gene is TRBV10-3, the J gene TRBJ2-2; TRBD1 matches 9 bases. Germline values: CDR1 ENHRY, CDR2 SYGVKD. V was pared by 6 bases and J by 6 bases, with 8 bases of the junction left unmatched. The CDR3 has 15 amino acids. The CDR3 bases are TGTGCCATCAGCGAGGGGACAGGGAGAGCCGGGGAGCTGTTTTTT. It is translated as CAISEGTGRAGELFF.

The chain recombines TRBV20-1 with TRBJ2-3; no firm D call. Per germline, CDR1 DFQATT and CDR2 SNEGSKA (reference sequence). The CDR3 length is 12 residues. Between the trimmed V and J ends, which lost 4 bases and 1 base, there was a span of 6 bases. For the CDR3, the DNA is TGCAGTGCTAATCGGGGCACAGATACGCAGTATTTT. Translated, it gives CSANRGTDTQYF.

This clonotype was counted ten times or more. This chain joins TRBV7-2 and TRBJ2-1, with 10 bases aligning to TRBD2. V lost 2 bases to trimming and J lost 4 bases; unmatched junction nucleotides: 2. The CDR3 sequence is 15 residues long. The germline gives CDR1 SGHTA, CDR2 FQGNSA. The DNA for the CDR3 is TGTGCCAGCAGCTTACTAGCGGGGGTTTACAATGAGCAGTTCTTC. It translates to CASSLLAGVYNEQFF.

J is TRBJ1-6 and V is TRBV12-3 or TRBV12-4, with 7 bases fitting TRBD1. V dropped 5 bases and J dropped 4; count of bases not matched to a gene: 11. The CDR3 runs 17 residues. The CDR3: CASSLSPRDRYNSPLHF. CDR3 DNA sequence: TGTGCCAGCAGTCTCTCTCCCCGGGACAGATATAATTCACCCCTCCACTTT.

This clonotype showed up just a few times. V is TRBV10-3 and J is TRBJ2-1; D unclear. The CDR3 has 12 amino acids. The V gene lost 2 bases and the J gene lost 8 bases, with 7 bases spanning the gap. Germline CDR1 and CDR2: ENHRY and SYGVKD. CDR3 DNA sequence: TGTGCCATCAGTGAGAAGTTCGATGAGCAGTTCTTC. This codes for CAISEKFDEQFF.

Concerning this clonotype: This may be a read error, as it is one base from a much larger clone. The V and J genes are TRBV12-5 and TRBJ2-5, with D uncertain. CDR3 size: 11 residues. V lost 3 bases and J lost 5, with 4 bases in between. Looked up from germline, CDR1 is LGHNT and CDR2 is FRNRAP. DNA of the CDR3: TGTGCTAGTGGTTTTGAGGAGACCCAGTACTTC. It specifies CASGFEETQYF.

As regards this clonotype: This may arise from a read error, as a much more abundant clone is one base away. The V and J genes are TRBV7-2 and TRBJ2-7; 7 bases are a match to TRBD1. The CDR3 has 14 residues. The germline CDR1 and CDR2 sequences are SGHTA and FQGNSA. The CDR3 sequence is CASSKDRATYEHYF. CDR3 DNA sequence: TGTGCCAGCAGCAAAGACAGGGCAACCTACGAGCACTACTTC.